This TCR beta chain was sequenced in a study of OX40 agonist ivuxolimab in advanced cancers. Study-level information: The dose-escalation cohort was approximately 81% male, with a mean age of about 58 years, ranging about 23 to 90.

Only a few counts were recorded for this clone. Libraries were prepared by immunoSEQ multiplex PCR; TCRdb keeps only in-frame clonotypes and omits some of them. The sample includes under 70,000 clones, roughly 85% seen only once; the top ten take approximately 8%. Sequences were derived from CD4+ or CD8+ T cells sorted from blood, sampled in a trial of the OX40 agonist ivuxolimab. The clonotype comes from an adult with an advanced solid tumor such as melanoma, head and neck, liver or kidney cancer.

This CDR3 reads CAWKAGVGEKLFF. The CDR3 coding sequence is TGTGCCTGGAAGGCGGGGGTTGGTGAAAAACTGTTTTTT. This rearrangement joins TRBV30 to TRBJ1-4, with D tentatively TRBD1 (5 bases). V gave up 4 bases and J gave up 7 bases, with 13 bases separating them. The length of the CDR3 is 13 residues. CDR1 and CDR2 from the germline V gene are GTSNPN and SVGIG (reference sequence). Variable domain in full (rest from reference TRBV30 and TRBJ1-4): SQTIHQWPATLVQPVGSPLSLECTVEGTSNPNLYWYRQAAGRGLQLLFYSVGIGQISSEVPQNLSASRPQDRQFILSSKKLLLSDSGFYLCAWKAGVGEKLFFGSGTQLSVL.